This T cell receptor beta chain was obtained from a study of Graves' ophthalmopathy and Graves' hyperthyroidism. For the study at large: Peripheral blood was collected at initial diagnosis, before any treatment.

TCR beta CDR3 regions were amplified from RNA transcripts. A first-round RT-PCR used HTBI primers, followed by a second-round multiplex PCR. One entry per CDR3 protein results from TCRdb running MiXCR on the multiplex PCR reads. The data contain 650,000 to 900,000 distinct CDR3 sequences, roughly 40% of them singletons. Each diagnosis was determined on the basis of clinical symptoms, serum thyroxine, TRAb, thyroid ultrasound and orbital computed tomography. This clonotype was counted a few times. Its target is unknown. V shed 5 bases and J 1 base; nucleotides not matched to a gene: 6. Germline assignment: CDR1 SEHNR and CDR2 FQNEAQ (reference sequence). CDR3 length: 17 amino acids. Notes on the study in general: Blood also carried most expanded thyroid clonotypes exceeding 0.001 frequency.

The chain uses TRBV7-9 and TRBJ2-6; 9 positions match TRBD1. Sample: peripheral blood. This receptor was taken from an adult man with Graves' ophthalmopathy. The CDR3 is CASSTGQGISGANVLTF. CDR3 DNA sequence: TGTGCCAGCAGCACGGGACAGGGTATTTCTGGGGCCAACGTCCTGACTTTC.